Here is one T cell receptor beta chain with its context. CDR3 length: 15 amino acids. The J segment lost 1 base and the V segment lost 4 bases, leaving 4 bases of the junction unmatched. The V gene's germline CDR1 is KGHSY and CDR2 FQNENV. The sample originates from a study of blood T cell repertoires in COVID-19. Study overall: In each case, the material was cDNA or gDNA derived from T cells, B-cell-depleted T cells, or PBMCs.

Sequencing was performed with immunoSEQ multiplex PCR; in TCRdb, only in-frame clones are kept and a portion is missing. The sample contains more than 250,000 clones, approximately 88% of which appear only once. The gene calls are TRBV16 and TRBJ2-7, with 10 bases fitting TRBD1. Sequenced: peripheral blood. This sequence originates from a human donor in a cohort sampled during active COVID-19. CDR3 nucleotide sequence: TGTGCCAGCAGCCCCCGGGACAGGGGTTCCTACGAGCAGTACTTC. Protein sequence: CASSPRDRGSYEQYF.